This T cell receptor (beta chain) was obtained from a study of human T cells and chemical hapten exposure. Study in general: Patients, mostly women, had alopecia areata, alopecia totalis or alopecia universalis. Overall study results and limits: The count of PT1 expanded TCRs correlated positively with patch test score.

This clonotype occurred a few times. Antigen unknown. V was shortened by 4 bases and J by 6 bases, with 19 bases between the two germline ends. Germline V gene data show CDR1 as SGHRS and CDR2 as YFSETQ. The CDR3 is 15 amino acids. Under the authors' procedure: The median was around 89,000 TCRs per sample, ranging about 20,000 to 700,000. TCRdb independently ran MiXCR on the RACE reads; one entry per CDR3 protein. The V and J calls were not made by the authors but by TCRdb's processing. The table includes around 120,000 distinct CDR3 sequences, roughly an eighth detected once. Regarding time point: patch test 1, 2 weeks after DPC sensitization. Treatment in this sample: therapeutic diphenylcyclopropenone sensitization with weekly scalp DPC. Alopecia patients, 18 to 70 years old and DPC-suitable, served as donors.

This sample comprised whole blood, obtained in connection with sensitization to the hapten diphenylcyclopropenone (DPC). This clonotype was obtained from a man aged 18 to 30 with alopecia areata. Some clones in this sample may be carry-over from other donors' samples. V gene TRBV5-1 combines with J gene TRBJ1-1, with a possible D match to TRBD1 (5 bases). Here the CDR3 reads CASSPQTVPGSEAFF. The CDR3 bases are TGCGCCAGCAGCCCTCAGACAGTCCCGGGCTCTGAAGCTTTCTTT.